The 13 T cell receptor beta chains in this list originate from one sample, sequenced in a study of blood T cell repertoires in COVID-19. Some clones are missing from TCRdb's copy, which holds only in-frame ones; the method was immunoSEQ multiplex PCR. The table lists roughly 180,000 clones, more than 80% of them singletons. The sample comprised peripheral blood. Receptor source: a woman aged 55 to 70 with acute or convalescent COVID-19.

The rearrangement uses TRBV5-5 and TRBJ1-2; D call uncertain. Germline V gives CDR1 SGHKS, CDR2 YYEKEE (reference sequence). CDR3 length: 13 residues. Between the trimmed V and J ends, which lost 1 base and 6 bases, there was a span of 10 bases. CDR3 in amino acids: CASSLTPGDGYTF. The CDR3 DNA follows: TGTGCCAGCAGCTTGACTCCCGGAGATGGCTACACCTTC.

The V call is TRBV15, the J call TRBJ1-2; D is perhaps TRBD1 (6 bases). This CDR3 is 14 amino acids long. Trimming shortened V by 3 bases and J by 2 bases, and 10 bases separated the two germline ends. Germline V gene sequence: CDR1 LNHNV, CDR2 YYDKDF (reference sequence). CDR3 DNA sequence: TGTGCCACCAGCAGGACAGGAGCCAACTATGGCTACACCTTC. This gives the protein CATSRTGANYGYTF.

This CDR3 reads CASSRSGATYEQYF. CDR3 DNA: TGTGCCAGCAGCAGGAGTGGGGCAACCTACGAGCAGTACTTC. This rearrangement joins TRBV6-2 or TRBV6-3 to TRBJ2-7; D might be TRBD1 (5 bases). CDR3 length: 14 residues. V shed 6 bases and J shed 2 bases, with 14 bases lying between them. CDR1 and CDR2 (germline): MNHEY, SVGEGT.

The CDR3 bases are TGCGCCAGCGGCCCGGGAGGGATGAACACTGAAGCTTTCTTT. Amino acids: CASGPGGMNTEAFF. V usage is TRBV5-1 and J usage is TRBJ1-1; D remains unclear. This CDR3 region has 14 residues. Looked up from germline, CDR1 is SGHRS and CDR2 is YFSETQ. V dropped 7 bases and J dropped 0 bases, with 13 bases sitting between them.

The rearrangement uses TRBV28 and TRBJ2-1; 9 bases agree with TRBD1. The CDR3 totals 16 residues. With V trimmed by 8 bases and J by 0 bases, 8 bases remained unmatched. CDR1 is MDHEN, CDR2 SYDVKM, per germline. The CDR3 DNA is TGTGCCAGCCTCACCGGGACAGGGAACTCCTACAATGAGCAGTTCTTC. Residues: CASLTGTGNSYNEQFF.

V and J are TRBV7-2 and TRBJ2-1; D is unresolved. The CDR3 length is 12 residues. V lost 3 bases and J lost 9, with 9 bases in between. The germline gives CDR1 SGHTA, CDR2 FQGNSA. The DNA for the CDR3 is TGTGCCAGCAGCTTTCCAGGTGGTGAGCAGTTCTTC. It yields the protein CASSFPGGEQFF.

The V gene is TRBV5-5, the J gene TRBJ2-1, with a tentative D call TRBD1 (6 bases). Germline V gene sequence: CDR1 SGHKS, CDR2 YYEKEE (reference sequence). The CDR3 has 15 residues. The ends were cut back, 0 bases at V and 6 bases at J, with 13 bases in the middle. CDR3 region: CASSLEGGWSNEQFF. In nucleotides, the CDR3 is TGTGCCAGCAGCTTGGAAGGGGGATGGTCCAATGAGCAGTTCTTC.

In its sample, this clone was seen a few times. The chain joins TRBV5-4 to TRBJ1-2; unclear D gene. Trimming left V 0 bases short and J 2 bases short, with 5 bases between. CDR1 SGHNT and CDR2 YYREEE come from the germline V gene (reference sequence). The CDR3 runs to 13 residues. CDR3 sequence: CASSLDTNYGYTF. In DNA form, the CDR3 reads TGTGCCAGCAGCTTGGACACAAACTATGGCTACACCTTC. The whole variable domain, filled in from reference TRBV5-4 and TRBJ1-2, reads ETGVTQSPTHLIKTRGQQVTLRCSSQSGHNTVSWYQQALGQGPQFIFQYYREEENGRGNFPPRFSGLQFPNYSSELNVNALELDDSALYLCASSLDTNYGYTFGSGTRLTVV.

The CDR3 bases are TGTGCCAGCGCTTTGGGAGGGTCTTATGGCTACACCTTC. Translation gives CASALGGSYGYTF. The rearrangement links TRBV19 to TRBJ1-2; D unresolved. Trimming left V 9 bases short and J 5 bases short, with 16 bases between. The CDR3 is 13 amino acids. Germline CDR1 and CDR2: LNHDA and SQIVND (reference sequence).

The chain has TRBV30 and TRBJ1-2; no definite D call. This CDR3 comprises 12 residues. V was pared by 2 bases and J by 11 bases, with 15 bases between. The germline V gene encodes CDR1 GTSNPN and CDR2 SVGIG (reference sequence). Here the CDR3 reads CAWSPRTEGYTF. CDR3 bases: TGTGCCTGGAGTCCCCGGACGGAGGGATACACCTTC.

The DNA for the CDR3 is TGTGCCAGCAGCCCGACTACAGGGAACTATGGCTACACCTTC. Its translation: CASSPTTGNYGYTF. The genes are TRBV7-8 and TRBJ1-2; D might be TRBD1 (6 bases). CDR1 is SGHVS, CDR2 FQNEAQ, per germline. The germline V and J ends were trimmed by 5 bases and 2 bases, with 12 bases remaining between them. The length of the CDR3 is 14 residues.

CDR3 sequence reads: CASSSTGGSYGYTF. CDR3 sequence (DNA): TGTGCCAGCAGTTCAACAGGGGGCTCCTATGGCTACACCTTC. The rearrangement joins TRBV28 to TRBJ1-2; the match to TRBD1 covers 9 bases. The V gene's germline CDR1 is MDHEN and CDR2 SYDVKM. This CDR3 spans 14 amino acids. The ends lost 4 bases at V and 4 bases at J; junction bases unmatched: 4.

The genes are TRBV29-1 and TRBJ2-3; no clear D. Per the germline V gene, CDR1 is SQVTM and CDR2 is ANQGSEA. This CDR3 is built from 14 residues. V dropped 1 base and J dropped 5 bases, with 13 bases sitting between them. CDR3 sequence reads: CSVEVWPIRDTQYF. The CDR3 region has the DNA TGCAGCGTTGAAGTTTGGCCCATCCGAGATACGCAGTATTTT.